The 19 T cell receptor beta chains below come from one sample, sequenced in a study of shared clonotypes between healthy human individuals. Repertoires were generated with immunoSEQ multiplex PCR, while TCRdb's copy carries only in-frame clones and drops some. Among 2,500,000 or so clones listed, over 85% were seen once. Material: naive CD4+ T cells from PBMCs. Subset in this sample: CD45RA+ positively selected. The receptors come from a man younger than 30 in good health. Some clones in this sample may be carry-over from other donors' samples.

There are a few counts of this clone. This rearrangement joins TRBV30 to TRBJ1-1, with D maybe TRBD1 (5 bases). Trimming removed 2 bases at V and 3 bases at J, with 10 bases between. The CDR3 covers 13 residues. From germline, CDR1 is GTSNPN and CDR2 SVGIG (reference sequence). In DNA, the CDR3 is TGTGCCTGGAGTAAAACAGGTGACACTGAAGCTTTCTTT. This codes for CAWSKTGDTEAFF.

The chain links TRBV5-1 to TRBJ2-1, with D hard to call. This CDR3 has 14 amino acids. Trimming removed 0 bases at V and 4 bases at J, with 8 bases between. The germline gives CDR1 SGHRS, CDR2 YFSETQ. This CDR3 is CASSLAQIYNEQFF. In DNA, the CDR3 is TGCGCCAGCAGCTTGGCACAGATTTACAATGAGCAGTTCTTC.

The CDR3 is CASSSTSYSNQPQHF. The CDR3 DNA reads TGTGCCAGCAGTTCTACAAGCTATAGCAATCAGCCCCAGCATTTT. The gene calls are TRBV6-5 and TRBJ1-5; D is unresolved. Trimming removed 4 bases at V and 0 bases at J, with 10 bases between. Germline V CDR1 and CDR2: MNHEY, SVGAGI. The CDR3 runs 15 residues.

For this clone: The sample contains more than one DNA sequence encoding this CDR3. V is TRBV7-3 and J is TRBJ2-1; no clear D gene. The CDR3 has 12 amino acids. Germline loops: CDR1 SGHTA, CDR2 FQGTGA. Trimming removed 1 base from V and 10 bases from J, with 8 bases in between. The CDR3 DNA sequence: TGTGCCAGCAGCTTAATTGGGCGCGAGCAGTTCTTC. This encodes CASSLIGREQFF.

V and J are TRBV28 and TRBJ2-6; weak D call: TRBD2 (7 bases). V was clipped by 9 bases and J by 0 bases, with 12 bases between them. The germline V gene has CDR1 MDHEN and CDR2 SYDVKM. There are 15 residues in the CDR3. The CDR3 sequence is CASGRGDSGANVLTF. The CDR3 coding sequence is TGTGCCAGTGGGAGGGGGGACTCTGGGGCCAACGTCCTGACTTTC.

This clone occurred a few times. V usage is TRBV5-4 and J usage is TRBJ1-2, with D uncertain. Germline values: CDR1 SGHNT, CDR2 YYREEE (reference sequence). The ends were cut back, 1 base at V and 4 bases at J, with 11 bases in the middle. The CDR3 consists of 14 residues. Here the CDR3 reads CASSLQGFGYGYTF. The CDR3 bases are TGTGCCAGCAGCTTGCAAGGGTTTGGCTATGGCTACACCTTC.

The chain recombines TRBV18 with TRBJ1-5; D is possibly TRBD1 (6 bases). This CDR3 has 15 amino acids. V gave up 2 bases and J gave up 5 bases, with 13 bases separating them. Germline CDR1 is KGHSH and CDR2 is LQKENI. Here the CDR3 reads CASSPERGMDQPQHF. The CDR3 nucleotides read TGTGCCAGCTCACCAGAGAGGGGGATGGATCAGCCCCAGCATTTT.

This chain links TRBV4-2 with TRBJ2-3; TRBD2 matches at 7 bases. J was trimmed by 2 bases and V by 0 bases; bases with no gene match: 5. The CDR3 has 16 residues. The germline V gene encodes CDR1 LGHNA and CDR2 YNFKEQ. The CDR3 reads CASSQDWLADTDTQYF. The CDR3 DNA follows: TGTGCCAGCAGCCAAGATTGGCTAGCGGACACAGATACGCAGTATTTT.

This chain uses TRBV6-5 with TRBJ2-5, with TRBD1 matching 9 bases. Germline CDR1 is MNHEY and CDR2 is SVGAGI. The J segment lost 5 bases and the V segment lost 4 bases, leaving 8 bases of the junction unmatched. This CDR3 spans 15 amino acids. This CDR3 is CASSWDTGGGETQYF. The CDR3 DNA reads as TGTGCCAGCAGTTGGGATACAGGGGGCGGGGAGACCCAGTACTTC.

V is TRBV28 and J is TRBJ1-2, with D hard to call. Per the germline V gene, CDR1 is MDHEN and CDR2 is SYDVKM. V was trimmed by 5 bases and J by 4 bases, leaving 8 bases between them. The CDR3 covers 12 residues. CDR3 protein: CASSSYGYGYTF. Here the CDR3 DNA reads TGTGCCAGCAGTAGTTACGGCTATGGCTACACCTTC.

This chain joins TRBV6-1 and TRBJ2-3; possible D gene TRBD2, 5 bases. This CDR3 has 13 residues. V lost 7 bases to trimming and J lost 3 bases, with 11 bases between them. Germline CDR1 MNHNS, CDR2 SASEGT. CDR3 region: CASNRERTDTQYF. CDR3 DNA sequence: TGTGCCAGCAACCGGGAAAGAACAGATACGCAGTATTTT.

This chain joins TRBV19 and TRBJ2-2, with 8 bases fitting TRBD2. This CDR3 is built from 16 residues. J lost 6 bases, V lost 5 bases, and 11 bases had no gene match. Germline V gene data show CDR1 as LNHDA and CDR2 as SQIVND (reference sequence). The chain's CDR3 is CASSLPGLGLAGELFF. CDR3 nucleotide sequence: TGTGCCAGTAGTTTGCCGGGACTAGGGTTGGCCGGGGAGCTGTTTTTT.

This rearrangement joins TRBV7-3 to TRBJ2-2, with 7 bases matching TRBD2. V trimming: 2 bases; J trimming: 0 bases; junction bases outside the gene matches: 9. CDR3 length: 18 amino acids. Germline values: CDR1 SGHTA, CDR2 FQGTGA. In DNA form, the CDR3 reads TGTGCCAGCAGCTTAGTTCCTTCTACTAGCGCGAACACCGGGGAGCTGTTTTTT. Its translation: CASSLVPSTSANTGELFF.

The chain recombines TRBV28 with TRBJ2-3; no firm D call. Germline values: CDR1 MDHEN, CDR2 SYDVKM. There are 14 residues in the CDR3. V was pared by 0 bases and J by 4 bases, with 8 bases between. The DNA for the CDR3 is TGTGCCAGCAGTTTATGGAGTAGTGCAGATACGCAGTATTTT. As protein: CASSLWSSADTQYF.

The V call is TRBV4-3, the J call TRBJ2-3; perhaps TRBD1 as D (6 bases). The CDR3 runs to 15 residues. V lost 8 bases, J lost 2 bases, and 17 bases lay in between. Germline values: CDR1 LGHNA, CDR2 YSLEER. The CDR3 region has the DNA TGCGCCAGCTCAATGGACAGAGATAACACAGATACGCAGTATTTT. Translating it yields CASSMDRDNTDTQYF.

This clone came up once. The chain joins TRBV19 to TRBJ1-5, with 8 bases identical to TRBD1. Germline values: CDR1 LNHDA, CDR2 SQIVND (reference sequence). The length of the CDR3 is 17 residues. V dropped 3 bases and J dropped 6; count of bases not matched to a gene: 13. CDR3 region: CASSMGQVGLEGQPQHF. Written as DNA, the CDR3 is TGTGCCAGTAGTATGGGACAGGTAGGACTTGAGGGTCAGCCCCAGCATTTT.

The chain carries TRBV28 and TRBJ1-5; TRBD1 agrees at 11 bases. V dropped 4 bases and J dropped 13; count of bases not matched to a gene: 15. Germline CDR1 is MDHEN and CDR2 is SYDVKM. The CDR3 is 16 amino acids. The CDR3: CASSSPGQGGITRQHF. Written as DNA, the CDR3 is TGTGCCAGCAGTTCTCCGGGACAGGGGGGGATCACCAGACAGCATTTT.

This chain joins TRBV7-6 and TRBJ2-5, with 10 nucleotides matching TRBD1. CDR1 SGHVS and CDR2 FNYEAQ come from the germline V gene. The CDR3 has 14 residues. J was trimmed by 2 bases and V by 5 bases; bases with no gene match: 2. The chain's CDR3 is CASSPDRGQETQYF. The CDR3 nucleotides are TGTGCCAGCAGCCCGGACAGGGGGCAAGAGACCCAGTACTTC.

This chain joins TRBV5-4 and TRBJ2-4; D gene uncertain. The V gene lost 0 bases and the J gene lost 10 bases, with 14 bases spanning the gap. This CDR3 is built from 14 residues. Per germline, CDR1 SGHNT and CDR2 YYREEE (reference sequence). The DNA of the CDR3 is TGTGCCAGCAGCTTGGAGGGAAGGGCAGCTATTCAGTACTTC. It specifies CASSLEGRAAIQYF.